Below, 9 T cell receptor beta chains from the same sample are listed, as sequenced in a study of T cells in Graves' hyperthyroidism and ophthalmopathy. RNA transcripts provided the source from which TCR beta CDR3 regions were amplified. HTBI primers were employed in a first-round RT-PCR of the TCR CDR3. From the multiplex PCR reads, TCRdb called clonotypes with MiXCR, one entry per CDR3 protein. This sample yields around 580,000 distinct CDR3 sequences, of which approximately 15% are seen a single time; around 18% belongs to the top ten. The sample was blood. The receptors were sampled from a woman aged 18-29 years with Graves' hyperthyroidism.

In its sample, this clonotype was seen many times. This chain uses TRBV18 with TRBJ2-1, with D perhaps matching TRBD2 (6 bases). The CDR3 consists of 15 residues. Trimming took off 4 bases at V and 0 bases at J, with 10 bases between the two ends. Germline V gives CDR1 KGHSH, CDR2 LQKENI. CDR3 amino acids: CASSHRDSSYNEQFF. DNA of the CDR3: TGTGCCAGCTCACACCGGGACTCCTCCTACAATGAGCAGTTCTTC.

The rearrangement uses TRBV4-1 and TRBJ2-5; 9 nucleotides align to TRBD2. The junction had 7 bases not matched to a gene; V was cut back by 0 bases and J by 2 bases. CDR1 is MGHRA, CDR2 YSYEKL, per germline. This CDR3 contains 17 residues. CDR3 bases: TGCGCCAGCAGCCAAGATGGGGCGGGGGGGCTGCAAGAGACCCAGTACTTC. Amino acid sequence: CASSQDGAGGLQETQYF.

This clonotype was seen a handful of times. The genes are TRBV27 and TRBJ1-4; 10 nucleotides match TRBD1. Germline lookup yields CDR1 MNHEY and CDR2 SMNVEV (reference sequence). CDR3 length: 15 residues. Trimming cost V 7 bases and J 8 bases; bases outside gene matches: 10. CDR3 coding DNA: TGTGCCAGCACCCGCAGGGGGGACAGGGGCGAAAAACTGTTTTTT. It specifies CASTRRGDRGEKLFF.

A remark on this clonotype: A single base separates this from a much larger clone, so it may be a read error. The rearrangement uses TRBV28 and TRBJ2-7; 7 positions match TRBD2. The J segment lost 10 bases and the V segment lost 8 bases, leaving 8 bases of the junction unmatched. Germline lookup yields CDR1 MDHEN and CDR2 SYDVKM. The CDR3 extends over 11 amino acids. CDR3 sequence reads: CASQAAGEQYF. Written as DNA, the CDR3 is TGTGCCAGCCAAGCTGCGGGGGAACAGTACTTC.

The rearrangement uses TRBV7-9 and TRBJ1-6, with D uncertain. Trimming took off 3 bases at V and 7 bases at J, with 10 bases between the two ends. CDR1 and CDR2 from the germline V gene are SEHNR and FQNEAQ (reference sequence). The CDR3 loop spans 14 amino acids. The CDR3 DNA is TGTGCCAGCAGCTTCTCGGGTGGGAATTCACCCCTCCACTTT. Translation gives CASSFSGGNSPLHF.

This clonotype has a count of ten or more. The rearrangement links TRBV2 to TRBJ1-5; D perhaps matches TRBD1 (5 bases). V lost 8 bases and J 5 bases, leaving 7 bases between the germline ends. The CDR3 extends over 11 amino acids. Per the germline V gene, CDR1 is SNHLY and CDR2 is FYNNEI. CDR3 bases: TGTGCCAGCGGGGGGGATCAGCCCCAGCATTTT. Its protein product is CASGGDQPQHF.

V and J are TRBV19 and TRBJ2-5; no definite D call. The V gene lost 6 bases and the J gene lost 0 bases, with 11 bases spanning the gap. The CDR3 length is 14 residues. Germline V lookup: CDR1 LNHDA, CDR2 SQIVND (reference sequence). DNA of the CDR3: TGTGCCAGTAGCAAGACTCCGTACCAAGAGACCCAGTACTTC. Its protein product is CASSKTPYQETQYF.

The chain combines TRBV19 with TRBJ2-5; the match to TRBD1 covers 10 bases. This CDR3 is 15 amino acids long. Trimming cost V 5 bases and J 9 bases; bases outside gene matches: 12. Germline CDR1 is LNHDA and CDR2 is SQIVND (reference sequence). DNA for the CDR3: TGTGCCAGTAGTGTGACCGGGACAGGGGCCACCGCCCAGTACTTC. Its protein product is CASSVTGTGATAQYF.

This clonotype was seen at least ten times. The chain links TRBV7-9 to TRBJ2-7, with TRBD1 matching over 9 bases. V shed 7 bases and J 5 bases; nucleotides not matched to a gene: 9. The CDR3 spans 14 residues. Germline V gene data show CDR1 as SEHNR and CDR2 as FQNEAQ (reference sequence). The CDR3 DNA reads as TGTGCCAGCACCCACCGGGACAGGGTCAACGAGCAGTACTTC. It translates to CASTHRDRVNEQYF.